A single TCR beta chain is shown here with its context. This sample is part of a study of blood T cell repertoires in COVID-19. Overall study context: Sources were T cells, B-cell-depleted T cells, or PBMCs; the material itself was cDNA or gDNA.

Here immunoSEQ multiplex PCR was the method, and the copy in TCRdb shows in-frame clones only, minus some. The table lists 200,000 or so clones, approximately 83% of them singletons. CDR3 length: 13 amino acids. CDR1 and CDR2 from the germline V gene are MNHEY and SMNVEV (reference sequence). Trimming removed 2 bases at V and 6 bases at J, with 10 bases between. Sequenced input: peripheral blood. The chain employs TRBV27 and TRBJ1-2; D may be TRBD1 (6 bases). The TCR comes from a man aged 55 to 70 with acute or convalescent COVID-19. The CDR3 region is CASSLGQGNGYTF. The DNA of the CDR3 is TGTGCCAGCAGTTTAGGGCAGGGGAATGGCTACACCTTC.